This T cell receptor (beta chain) is from a study of beta chain features in type 1 diabetes (dated by TCRdb to 2016 to 2019). With regard to the full study: Mean age, gender distribution, total cell number and subset yield did not differ between patients and healthy donors. Whereas all 30 or so donors provided naive and central memory subsets, regulatory and stem cell-like memory subsets were isolated from just 8 patients and roughly eight healthy donors. A total of 100 million to 110 million sorted cells were examined across all samples, and a strong correlation was observed between cell number per subset and RNA yield. The study compared the TCRB repertoires of sorted circulating CD4+ T cell subsets in recently diagnosed type 1 diabetes patients with those in matched healthy donors. General conclusions and limits of the study: Naive, central memory and regulatory TCRB repertoires appeared more similar among patients than among healthy donors. Sequencing cDNA rather than genomic DNA could over-represent highly expressing activated cells, although activation and CD3 levels did not differ between groups. In all four CD4+ subsets, TCRB CDR3 length was moderately but significantly shorter in type 1 diabetes patients. At VDJ recombination sites, patients with type 1 diabetes made fewer insertions and deleted more nucleotides, a pattern implying thymic rearrangement abnormalities. Shorter templates might be favored by PCR, yet because patient and control samples were amplified and corrected together, any such skew would affect both groups equally. HLA sub-analyses involved small numbers of individuals, so any influence of HLA type on TCRB rearrangement remained unresolved.

All of the isolated RNA was reverse transcribed with the High Capacity cDNA Reverse Transcription Kit, so expressed TCRB transcripts were sequenced. Deep immunoSEQ sequencing was performed on naive, central memory and regulatory T cell samples, with an average of roughly 3.5 million total reads per sample. Sorted cells were lysed in RLT buffer, and RNA was extracted using DNase-treated RNeasy Micro or Mini kits according to cell number. To prevent cross-contamination, every cell subset was processed on its own, while patient and healthy donor samples were processed together. TCRB sequences were amplified from cDNA with the immunoSEQ multiplex PCR, producing 87-bp fragments spanning the CDR3 region. The amplicons were sequenced using the Illumina HiSeq platform. Turning to the authors' computational methods: Synthetic template baselines were used to correct PCR bias computationally, reads within Hamming distance 2 were collapsed together, and singletons that could not be merged were discarded. Reads were aligned against IMGT so that V, D and J genes, CDR3 length and insertions or deletions at six rearrangement sites could be assigned. Within each subset, clonotype counts were normalized to the number of sorted cells before true diversity and Gini coefficients were calculated with the tcR R package. The overlap coefficient, calculated on TCRB nucleotide sequences, was used to quantify repertoire sharing. TCRdb stores this immuneACCESS table with in-frame sequences only. Part of the clones is absent; in the studies checked, under half of the shortfall reflects unresolved V genes, and no reason is known for the rest. V and J calls and clone size are copied from that table; D and trimming were computed from the DNA. The sample includes some 350,000 clones, with 8.5% to 10% observed a single time. The ten largest clones capture approximately 0.6% of the sample.

At least ten counts were recorded for this clone. Its cognate antigen has yet to be identified. Nothing much larger sits one base from this clone, and base qualities are not available. Each donor gave one peripheral blood draw, averaging about 100 mL, which was collected into heparinised tubes. A BD FACSAria II was used to sort naive, central memory, regulatory and stem cell-like memory CD4+ T cells with a panel that included CD45RO, CCR7, CD25, CD127, CD95 and CD27. Purity was above 98% for every sorted population. PBMCs were isolated immediately by Lymphoprep density gradient centrifugation and stained directly without culture. To minimize batch effects, samples were stained and sorted in pairs, one healthy donor with one patient per experiment. The germline V gene sets CDR1 to SGHVS and CDR2 to FQNEAQ. For this chain, trimming is 8 bases at the V end and 2 bases at the J end, and the number of junction bases without a gene match is 3. CDR3 length: 12 amino acids, cysteine to phenylalanine. The only DNA kept is the CDR3, 36 bases in frame from the first base.

Here the chain combines TRBV7-8 and TRBJ2-7; the central 7 bases match TRBD2. This TCR came from a young man with type 1 diabetes. The sample was central memory CD4+ T cells from blood. This receptor has the CDR3 CASGRETYEQYF. The bases are TGTGCCAGCGGGCGGGAGACCTACGAGCAGTACTTC.